One sample yielded the 31 T cell receptor beta chains listed below, sequenced in a study of beta chain features in type 1 diabetes. Expressed TCRB transcripts were sequenced because the isolated RNA had all been reverse transcribed beforehand. The data were produced by immunoSEQ multiplex PCR, yet TCRdb's version contains in-frame clones alone and is incomplete. The sample records some 200,000 clones, about a tenth being singletons. The specimen sequenced was central memory CD4+ T cells from blood. The source of these receptors is a man between 18 and 35 years old in good health.

This clone has a handful of counts. V usage is TRBV5-1 and J usage is TRBJ2-3, with TRBD2 matching over 7 bases. The CDR3 spans 14 residues. The ends lost 1 base at V and 3 bases at J; junction bases unmatched: 2. Germline assignment: CDR1 SGHRS and CDR2 YFSETQ. The CDR3 DNA is TGCGCCAGCAGCTTGACGCGGGGGACAGATACGCAGTATTTT. Its translation: CASSLTRGTDTQYF.

This clone turned up a few times. The V gene is TRBV7-2, the J gene TRBJ2-7; 7 positions match TRBD2. The V and J ends lost 10 bases and 6 bases, in that order; junction bases with no gene match: 9. There are 12 residues in the CDR3. Germline V gives CDR1 SGHTA, CDR2 FQGNSA. The CDR3 DNA reads as TGTGCCACCGGGAGGTTCGACGGCGAGCAGTACTTC. The encoded protein is CATGRFDGEQYF.

There are a few counts of this clone. V and J are TRBV9 and TRBJ2-1, with a tentative D call TRBD2 (6 bases). The V and J ends lost 2 bases and 0 bases respectively, with 9 bases between them. Germline lookup yields CDR1 SGDLS and CDR2 YYNGEE. This CDR3 region has 15 residues. The CDR3: CASSVRGSSYNEQFF. CDR3 DNA: TGTGCCAGCAGCGTTCGGGGGAGCTCCTACAATGAGCAGTTCTTC.

This clone was seen only a few times. The J gene is TRBJ2-1, the V gene TRBV11-1; a weak D match, TRBD2 (5 bases). Trimming took off 5 bases at V and 1 base at J, with 12 bases between the two ends. Germline CDR1 and CDR2: SGHAT and FQDESV (reference sequence). This CDR3 has 15 amino acids. CDR3 in amino acids: CASSLLVGSYNEQFF. The CDR3 region has the DNA TGTGCCAGCAGCCTACTAGTCGGGTCCTACAATGAGCAGTTCTTC. Together with reference TRBV11-1 and TRBJ2-1, the CDR3 gives the full variable domain: EAEVAQSPRYKITEKSQAVAFWCDPISGHATLYWYRQILGQGPELLVQFQDESVVDDSQLPKDRFSAERLKGVDSTLKIQPAELGDSAMYLCASSLLVGSYNEQFFGPGTRLTVL.

This clone was seen more than once but under ten times. CDR3 nucleotide sequence: TGCGCCAGCAGCGCGGGACTAGCGGGGAGCACAGATACGCAGTATTTT. This sequence encodes CASSAGLAGSTDTQYF. The chain recombines TRBV5-1 with TRBJ2-3; TRBD2 aligns across 13 bases. The CDR3 covers 16 residues. V gave up 4 bases and J gave up 0 bases; unmatched junction bases: 2. CDR1 SGHRS and CDR2 YFSETQ come from the germline V gene.

The chain has TRBV18 and TRBJ2-7; weak D call: TRBD2 (6 bases). V was shortened by 3 bases and J by 3 bases, with 9 bases between the two germline ends. This CDR3 is built from 13 residues. Germline CDR1 is KGHSH and CDR2 is LQKENI. CDR3 DNA sequence: TGTGCCAGCTCACCTCGGAGGGGCTACGAGCAGTACTTC. Encoded protein: CASSPRRGYEQYF.

This clone has just a few counts. The J gene is TRBJ2-2, the V gene TRBV19; TRBD2 agrees at 11 bases. Trimming at V came to 2 bases and at J to 5 bases, leaving 4 bases not matched to a gene. This CDR3 is 16 amino acids long. Per the germline V gene, CDR1 is LNHDA and CDR2 is SQIVND (reference sequence). The DNA for the CDR3 is TGTGCCAGTAGTATACAGCTAGCGGGAGGAACCGGGGAGCTGTTTTTT. Translated, it gives CASSIQLAGGTGELFF.

This clone was counted a few times. The chain has TRBV19 and TRBJ2-3, with D unresolved. V dropped 8 bases and J dropped 7 bases, with 4 bases sitting between them. The CDR3 loop spans 9 amino acids. Per germline, CDR1 LNHDA and CDR2 SQIVND (reference sequence). CDR3 loop: CASGYTQYF. CDR3 DNA: TGTGCCAGTGGATATACGCAGTATTTT.

This clone was picked up a small number of times. The J gene is TRBJ2-1, the V gene TRBV25-1; possible D gene TRBD1, 7 bases. The ends were cut back, 2 bases at V and 2 bases at J, with 10 bases in the middle. Looked up from germline, CDR1 is MGHDK and CDR2 is SYGVNS. The CDR3 extends over 15 amino acids. The CDR3 sequence is CASSEAGQTYNEQFF. DNA of the CDR3: TGTGCCAGCAGTGAAGCGGGACAGACCTACAATGAGCAGTTCTTC.

This clone was picked up a small number of times. This rearrangement joins TRBV6-1 to TRBJ2-5; D gene unclear. The CDR3 is made up of 11 amino acids. V lost 5 bases and J lost 4, with 5 bases in between. The V gene's germline CDR1 is MNHNS and CDR2 SASEGT. For the CDR3, the DNA is TGTGCCAGCAGTCCTCGAGAGACCCAGTACTTC. Translated: CASSPRETQYF.

The gene calls are TRBV5-1 and TRBJ2-3; tentatively, D is TRBD2 (6 bases). The CDR3 is made up of 15 amino acids. V was shortened by 5 bases and J by 4 bases, with 17 bases between the two germline ends. Germline assignment: CDR1 SGHRS and CDR2 YFSETQ. This CDR3 reads CASRVQVASADTQYF. CDR3 in DNA: TGCGCCAGCAGGGTCCAGGTGGCTAGCGCAGATACGCAGTATTTT.

V is TRBV4-3 and J is TRBJ2-2; unclear D gene. Germline-derived CDR1 and CDR2 are LGHNA and YSLEER. Trimming cost V 1 base and J 4 bases, with 10 bases left between them. This CDR3 comprises 15 residues. This CDR3 is CASSQGQRATGELFF. The CDR3 DNA reads TGCGCCAGCAGCCAAGGGCAAAGGGCCACCGGGGAGCTGTTTTTT.

This clone was seen more than once but under ten times. The rearrangement links TRBV28 to TRBJ1-1; tentatively, D is TRBD1 (5 bases). Trimming took 7 bases from V and 7 from J, leaving 19 bases between them. This CDR3 has 14 amino acids. Germline V lookup: CDR1 MDHEN, CDR2 SYDVKM. CDR3 sequence reads: CASIFSGRAGEAFF. Here the CDR3 DNA reads TGTGCCAGCATCTTTTCAGGGCGGGCGGGTGAAGCTTTCTTT.

This clone has at least ten counts. V and J are TRBV11-2 and TRBJ2-5, with D possibly matching TRBD2 (6 bases). V was cut by 3 bases and J by 5 bases, with 13 bases left in between. The CDR3 consists of 14 residues. Germline CDR1 is SGHAT and CDR2 is FQNNGV. As DNA, the CDR3 is TGTGCCAGCAGCTTCCGGGGCGGGACGGAGACCCAGTACTTC. Encoded protein: CASSFRGGTETQYF.

The chain has TRBV7-3 and TRBJ2-1, with 9 bases fitting TRBD2. The CDR3 spans 16 residues. V gave up 5 bases and J gave up 3 bases; unmatched junction bases: 8. Germline-derived CDR1 and CDR2 are SGHTA and FQGTGA. In DNA form, the CDR3 reads TGTGCCAGCAGCCCCGTAGCGGGAGTAGGCTACAATGAGCAGTTCTTC. Amino acid sequence: CASSPVAGVGYNEQFF.

This sequence joins TRBV7-8 and TRBJ1-5, with 8 nucleotides matching TRBD1. From germline, CDR1 is SGHVS and CDR2 FQNEAQ. CDR3 length equals 14 residues. Trimming removed 3 bases from V and 7 bases from J; junction bases left unmatched: 5. DNA of the CDR3: TGTGCCAGCAGCTTCGAGACAGGGGACCAGCCCCAGCATTTT. Residues: CASSFETGDQPQHF.

This chain connects TRBV14 to TRBJ2-1; D may be TRBD1 (5 bases). CDR3 length: 14 amino acids. Trimming took 6 bases from V and 9 from J, leaving 18 bases between them. CDR1 is SGHDN and CDR2 is FVKESK in the germline V gene. The CDR3 DNA is TGTGCCAGCAGTAAAGGGGTGGGCTACGGTGAGCAGTTCTTC. It specifies CASSKGVGYGEQFF.

By its share, this clone is medium-sized. CDR3 sequence reads: CSVWDSWNEQFF. The CDR3 bases are TGCAGCGTATGGGACAGCTGGAATGAGCAGTTCTTC. This rearrangement joins TRBV29-1 to TRBJ2-1; TRBD1 matches at 7 bases. CDR1 and CDR2 from the germline V gene are SQVTM and ANQGSEA. The CDR3 has 12 amino acids. V shed 6 bases and J 7 bases; nucleotides not matched to a gene: 6.

This clone was observed a handful of times. The chain recombines TRBV5-4 with TRBJ2-7; 12 bases align to TRBD1. CDR1 is SGHNT, CDR2 YYREEE, per germline (reference sequence). After removal of 4 bases from V and 4 bases from J, the junction contained 6 bases not matched to a gene. CDR3 length: 15 amino acids. The CDR3 here is CASSGTGGRVYEQYF. The CDR3 DNA sequence: TGTGCCAGCAGCGGGACAGGGGGCCGGGTGTACGAGCAGTACTTC.

The chain links TRBV7-9 to TRBJ1-2; D unresolved. The CDR3 extends over 13 amino acids. V lost 6 bases and J lost 3, with 11 bases in between. Germline V gene data show CDR1 as SEHNR and CDR2 as FQNEAQ (reference sequence). Here the CDR3 DNA reads TGTGCCAGCAGTCCAAATTTGGACTATGGCTACACCTTC. It translates to CASSPNLDYGYTF.

This clone was seen a handful of times. The chain couples TRBV15 to TRBJ2-3, with TRBD2 matching 11 bases. V lost 5 bases to trimming and J lost 4 bases; unmatched junction nucleotides: 8. Looked up from germline, CDR1 is LNHNV and CDR2 is YYDKDF (reference sequence). The CDR3 covers 16 residues. CDR3 in DNA: TGTGCCACCAGCTTCGATACTAGCGGGAGCTCAGATACGCAGTATTTT. Protein sequence: CATSFDTSGSSDTQYF.

Remarks on this clone: This sample includes further DNA sequences coding for the same CDR3. J is TRBJ2-6 and V is TRBV7-9, with a possible D match to TRBD2 (5 bases). The CDR3 has 14 amino acids. Trimming pared 5 bases from V and 4 bases from J, leaving 9 bases between. Per germline, CDR1 SEHNR and CDR2 FQNEAQ (reference sequence). The DNA for the CDR3 is TGTGCCAGCAGCCCTCGAGGGGGGGCCAACGTCCTGACTTTC. Amino acids: CASSPRGGANVLTF.

This clone was seen only a few times. This rearrangement joins TRBV7-9 to TRBJ2-2; no clear D gene. V lost 4 bases and J 7 bases, leaving 10 bases between the germline ends. The CDR3 is 13 amino acids. Germline V gives CDR1 SEHNR, CDR2 FQNEAQ (reference sequence). In DNA, the CDR3 is TGTGCCAGCAGCTCGGACCGTTTCGGGGAGCTGTTTTTT. It specifies CASSSDRFGELFF.

This clone was picked up a small number of times. V gene TRBV7-2 combines with J gene TRBJ2-7, with unresolved D. Germline-derived CDR1 and CDR2 are SGHTA and FQGNSA. There are 13 residues in the CDR3. V dropped 0 bases and J dropped 6 bases, with 9 bases sitting between them. The chain's CDR3 is CASSLAPPREQYF. The CDR3, as DNA: TGTGCCAGCAGCTTAGCCCCTCCGCGCGAGCAGTACTTC.

On this clone: Other DNA sequences of this sample code for an identical CDR3. The rearrangement joins TRBV9 to TRBJ2-1, with D uncertain. Germline V CDR1 and CDR2: SGDLS, YYNGEE. The V end lost 1 base, the J end lost 4 bases, and 6 bases lay between the germline ends. This CDR3 contains 13 residues. CDR3 in DNA: TGTGCCAGCAGCGTACAGGCATACAATGAGCAGTTCTTC. Translated: CASSVQAYNEQFF.

V and J are TRBV28 and TRBJ2-7; the D gene is possibly TRBD2 (6 bases). The germline V gene has CDR1 MDHEN and CDR2 SYDVKM. V gave up 6 bases and J gave up 6 bases, with 21 bases separating them. The CDR3 has 15 residues. The CDR3 here is CASRDPRGIRSEQYF. CDR3 nucleotides: TGTGCCAGCAGAGACCCCCGGGGGATAAGGAGCGAGCAGTACTTC.

This chain uses TRBV4-1 with TRBJ2-5; D gene ambiguous. V lost 0 bases to trimming and J lost 1 base, with 6 bases between them. The CDR3 is 14 amino acids. Germline loops: CDR1 MGHRA, CDR2 YSYEKL. The CDR3 region has the DNA TGCGCCAGCAGCCAAGATCCTAGCCAAGAGACCCAGTACTTC. Protein sequence: CASSQDPSQETQYF.

This clone has more than one count but fewer than ten. The rearrangement links TRBV29-1 to TRBJ2-7; TRBD2 might be the D (6 bases). CDR1 and CDR2 from the germline V gene are SQVTM and ANQGSEA. The CDR3 is 13 residues long. V lost 6 bases and J lost 0, with 12 bases in between. CDR3 bases: TGCAGCGTCACGGGGAGGTACTCCTACGAGCAGTACTTC. Amino acid sequence: CSVTGRYSYEQYF.

The chain is built from TRBV28 and TRBJ2-1; D not resolved. Germline CDR1 MDHEN, CDR2 SYDVKM. The CDR3 loop spans 14 amino acids. Trimming pared 2 bases from V and 4 bases from J, leaving 9 bases between. The CDR3: CASSLPLGYNEQFF. The CDR3 DNA sequence: TGTGCCAGCAGTTTACCTCTTGGGTACAATGAGCAGTTCTTC. Variable domain in full (rest from reference TRBV28 and TRBJ2-1): DVKVTQSSRYLVKRTGEKVFLECVQDMDHENMFWYRQDPGLGLRLIYFSYDVKMKEKGDIPEGYSVSREKKERFSLILESASTNQTSMYLCASSLPLGYNEQFFGPGTRLTVL.

The chain combines TRBV5-1 with TRBJ2-7, with 8 bases matching TRBD1. The CDR3 sequence is 15 residues long. Germline loops: CDR1 SGHRS, CDR2 YFSETQ. V lost 2 bases and J lost 2; bases outside the gene matches: 6. CDR3 sequence reads: CASSFLGQAAYEQYF. The CDR3 nucleotides read TGCGCCAGCAGCTTCTTGGGACAGGCCGCCTACGAGCAGTACTTC.

The chain joins TRBV5-1 to TRBJ2-5, with unresolved D. Germline lookup yields CDR1 SGHRS and CDR2 YFSETQ. The CDR3 sequence is 13 residues long. Trimming pared 0 bases from V and 3 bases from J, leaving 6 bases between. CDR3: CASSLVPEETQYF. The DNA for the CDR3 is TGCGCCAGCAGCTTGGTACCCGAAGAGACCCAGTACTTC.